This T cell receptor (beta chain) was captured in a study of T-cell memory formation after mild COVID-19. From 5'RACE with constant-segment primers came TCR alpha and TCR beta cDNA libraries that carried sample barcodes and UMIs. TCRdb recomputed calls from the 5' RACE reads with MiXCR, one row per CDR3 protein. This repertoire shows about 270,000 distinct CDR3 sequences, roughly 16% found once; its top ten account for approximately 25%. CDR1 SQVTM and CDR2 ANQGSEA come from the germline V gene. Trimming left V 3 bases short and J 4 bases short, with 12 bases between. CDR3 size: 13 residues. This clonotype was counted a few times.

Material for sequencing was PBMCs or a T cell subset sorted from them (not recorded which). The V call is TRBV29-1, the J call TRBJ1-1; D call uncertain. The source is a man aged 18 to 35 who had mild COVID-19 (a few samples of this study predate the infection). Cell type and time point are not known. DNA of the CDR3: TGCAGCGTTGAGAACGACCCCGGCACTGAAGCTTTCTTT. Protein: CSVENDPGTEAFF.